This is a list of T cell receptor beta chains from one sample in a study of T-cell memory formation after mild COVID-19. In TCRdb, the 5' RACE reads were re-called with MiXCR into one record per CDR3 protein. The repertoire holds some 250,000 distinct CDR3 sequences, 18% seen once, with approximately 22% in the top ten. The sequenced material came from PBMCs or a T cell subset sorted from them (not recorded which). All receptors derive from a man between 18 and 29 years old who had mild COVID-19 (a few samples of this study predate the infection). Cell type and time point are not known. Both conserved end residues are part of each CDR3. The order of the fields is J gene, clone size, D gene, V gene, CDR3 DNA, CDR3 protein. The D gene is left open where the match is weak. Expanded clones are given a class, and other clones once, few, many or no size at all.

j_call: TRBJ2-5; clone_size: NA; d_call: TRBD1; v_call: TRBV20-1; cdr3_nt: TGCAGTGCTAGAGATCCAAACAGGGGAATCCAAGAGACCCAGTACTTC; cdr3_aa: CSARDPNRGIQETQYF
j_call: TRBJ1-5; clone_size: NA; d_call: NA; v_call: TRBV6-2/TRBV6-3; cdr3_nt: TGTGCCAGCAGTGAAAGGGGTCAGCCCCAGCATTTT; cdr3_aa: CASSERGQPQHF
j_call: TRBJ2-1; clone_size: few; d_call: NA; v_call: TRBV7-2; cdr3_nt: TGTGCCAGCAGTCTAGGGGGTGGGGCGGACAATGAGCAGTTCTTC; cdr3_aa: CASSLGGGADNEQFF
j_call: TRBJ1-5; clone_size: NA; d_call: NA; v_call: TRBV24-1; cdr3_nt: TGTGCCACCAGTGACTCAGGGTGGGATCAGCCCCAGCATTTT; cdr3_aa: CATSDSGWDQPQHF
j_call: TRBJ2-1; clone_size: few; d_call: TRBD1; v_call: TRBV7-9; cdr3_nt: TGTGCCAGCAGCCCCCCGGGACAGGTTTACAATGAGCAGTTCTTC; cdr3_aa: CASSPPGQVYNEQFF
j_call: TRBJ2-3; clone_size: NA; d_call: NA; v_call: TRBV10-3; cdr3_nt: TGTGCCATCAGGATCCCACTCACAGATACGCAGTATTTT; cdr3_aa: CAIRIPLTDTQYF
j_call: TRBJ2-7; clone_size: few; d_call: TRBD2; v_call: TRBV20-1; cdr3_nt: TGCAGTGCAGGGATACTAGCGGGGCTATCCTACGAGCAGTACTTC; cdr3_aa: CSAGILAGLSYEQYF
j_call: TRBJ1-4; clone_size: many; d_call: NA; v_call: TRBV6-6; cdr3_nt: TGTGCCAGCAGTTACTCTGCAGGGGATGAAAAACTGTTTTTT; cdr3_aa: CASSYSAGDEKLFF
j_call: TRBJ1-1; clone_size: few; d_call: NA; v_call: TRBV7-2; cdr3_nt: TGTGCCAGCAGTCCCACCAGGGGGAACACTGAAGCTTTCTTT; cdr3_aa: CASSPTRGNTEAFF
j_call: TRBJ2-6; clone_size: NA; d_call: NA; v_call: TRBV14; cdr3_nt: TGTGCCAGCTCAGGCAACTCTGGGGCCAACGTCCTGACTTTC; cdr3_aa: CASSGNSGANVLTF
j_call: TRBJ2-3; clone_size: NA; d_call: TRBD2; v_call: TRBV3-1; cdr3_nt: TGTGCCAGCAGCTACGGACTAGCGGGGGCAAGCACAGATACGCAGTATTTT; cdr3_aa: CASSYGLAGASTDTQYF
j_call: TRBJ1-6; clone_size: few; d_call: TRBD1; v_call: TRBV20-1; cdr3_nt: TGCAGTGCGCGGCTGGTTGGGGACAGTCATTCACCCCTCCACTTT; cdr3_aa: CSARLVGDSHSPLHF
j_call: TRBJ1-1; clone_size: NA; d_call: NA; v_call: TRBV6-2/TRBV6-3; cdr3_nt: TGTGCCAGCAGGAGGGACACCCTGAACACTGAAGCTTTCTTT; cdr3_aa: CASRRDTLNTEAFF
j_call: TRBJ2-2; clone_size: few; d_call: NA; v_call: TRBV15; cdr3_nt: TGTGCCACCAGCCCAGGGAGCACCGGGGAGCTGTTTTTT; cdr3_aa: CATSPGSTGELFF
j_call: TRBJ2-2; clone_size: few; d_call: TRBD1; v_call: TRBV11-2; cdr3_nt: TGTGCCAGCAGCTTAGCGGTTGACAGGGCCAGTGAGCTGTTTTTT; cdr3_aa: CASSLAVDRASELFF